This passage covers 27 T cell receptor beta chains from one sample sequenced in a study of cytomegalovirus exposure and HLA in healthy donors. In the PCR, 60 Vbeta and 13 Jbeta primers were used. The repertoire was sequenced with immunoSEQ multiplex PCR; TCRdb's copy has only in-frame clones and lacks some. The sample yields 50,000 or so clones, around 81% seen once. The sample taken for sequencing was PBMCs. Receptors originate from a boy aged 5 to 17 in good health and CMV-seropositive.

The chain joins TRBV7-2 to TRBJ2-7; a weak D match, TRBD1 (6 bases). CDR3 size: 13 residues. The V gene lost 3 bases and the J gene lost 6 bases, with 12 bases spanning the gap. Germline CDR1 and CDR2: SGHTA and FQGNSA. The chain's CDR3 is CASSFVTDSEQYF. The CDR3 DNA reads as TGTGCCAGCAGCTTCGTGACGGACAGCGAGCAGTACTTC.

The genes are TRBV4-1 and TRBJ2-7; D is ambiguous. This CDR3 is 15 amino acids long. Germline loops: CDR1 MGHRA, CDR2 YSYEKL. Trimming pared 2 bases from V and 2 bases from J, leaving 13 bases between. This CDR3 reads CASSQRVGPPYEQYF. The CDR3 nucleotides are TGCGCCAGCAGCCAACGGGTGGGTCCTCCCTACGAGCAGTACTTC.

This rearrangement joins TRBV10-3 to TRBJ2-2; unclear D gene. V lost 10 bases, J lost 4 bases, and 16 bases lay in between. CDR3 size: 14 residues. The germline V gene encodes CDR1 ENHRY and CDR2 SYGVKD. The CDR3 sequence is CASSGSVSTGELFF. Written as DNA, the CDR3 is TGTGCCAGCTCCGGGTCGGTCTCCACCGGGGAGCTGTTTTTT.

The chain combines TRBV7-9 with TRBJ1-5; unclear D gene. The V and J ends lost 1 base and 2 bases respectively, with 3 bases between them. The CDR3 runs 13 residues. Germline V gene data show CDR1 as SEHNR and CDR2 as FQNEAQ (reference sequence). The CDR3: CASSLGRNQPQHF. CDR3 bases: TGTGCCAGCAGCTTAGGGCGCAATCAGCCCCAGCATTTT.

This chain connects TRBV6-6 to TRBJ1-5, with TRBD1 identical over 12 bases. CDR1 and CDR2 from the germline V gene are MNHNY and SVGAGI (reference sequence). The CDR3 extends over 15 amino acids. J was trimmed by 2 bases and V by 6 bases; bases with no gene match: 2. CDR3 loop: CASRGDRGRNQPQHF. The CDR3, as DNA: TGTGCCAGCAGGGGGGACAGGGGGCGCAATCAGCCCCAGCATTTT.

The V gene is TRBV10-3, the J gene TRBJ2-1; the match to TRBD1 covers 9 bases. This CDR3 is 17 amino acids long. The trim removed 5 bases at V and 6 bases at J, leaving 14 bases unmatched. The germline gives CDR1 ENHRY, CDR2 SYGVKD. The CDR3 sequence is CAISNRDRAKGANEQFF. As DNA, the CDR3 is TGTGCCATCAGTAACCGGGACAGGGCCAAGGGGGCCAATGAGCAGTTCTTC.

Only a few counts were recorded for this clone. The CDR3 coding sequence is TGTGCCAGCAGCGCCGGGACAGGGATTGGGGGGGAGCTGTTTTTT. Its protein is CASSAGTGIGGELFF. The J gene is TRBJ2-2, the V gene TRBV6-6; 9 nucleotides match TRBD1. The J segment lost 8 bases and the V segment lost 6 bases, leaving 10 bases of the junction unmatched. The germline gives CDR1 MNHNY, CDR2 SVGAGI (reference sequence). This CDR3 has 15 residues.

This clone was seen just once. The chain has TRBV28 and TRBJ1-6; TRBD1 is a possible D gene (5 bases). This CDR3 has 13 amino acids. The V gene lost 11 bases and the J gene lost 8 bases, with 16 bases spanning the gap. Germline CDR1 reads MDHEN; CDR2 reads SYDVKM. This CDR3 reads CASRGDWDSPLHF. CDR3 coding DNA: TGTGCCTCACGGGGGGATTGGGATTCACCCCTCCACTTT.

The gene calls are TRBV6-5 and TRBJ2-1; 10 positions agree with TRBD2. Germline lookup yields CDR1 MNHEY and CDR2 SVGAGI. V lost 6 bases, J lost 8 bases, and 4 bases stayed unmatched. The CDR3 totals 13 residues. The CDR3 is CASRAGGMDEQFF. The CDR3 DNA reads TGTGCCAGCAGAGCGGGGGGGATGGATGAGCAGTTCTTC.

J is TRBJ2-5 and V is TRBV7-9; the match to TRBD2 covers 8 bases. Trimming at V came to 2 bases and at J to 3 bases, leaving 11 bases not matched to a gene. The CDR3 has 17 amino acids. CDR1 is SEHNR, CDR2 FQNEAQ, per germline (reference sequence). The CDR3 sequence is CASSLSGLAFDKETQYF. The CDR3 nucleotides are TGTGCCAGCAGCTTATCAGGACTAGCTTTCGACAAAGAGACCCAGTACTTC.

This chain uses TRBV27 with TRBJ2-2; D may be TRBD1 (5 bases). This CDR3 has 13 amino acids. Trimming left V 6 bases short and J 2 bases short, with 7 bases between. CDR1 MNHEY and CDR2 SMNVEV come from the germline V gene (reference sequence). In nucleotides, the CDR3 is TGTGCCAGCAGGACAGAAAACACCGGGGAGCTGTTTTTT. Translation: CASRTENTGELFF.

The chain links TRBV7-9 to TRBJ2-1; tentative D call: TRBD2 (5 bases). Germline-derived CDR1 and CDR2 are SEHNR and FQNEAQ (reference sequence). Deletions cut 4 bases from V and 4 bases from J, with 14 bases between. The CDR3 is made up of 15 amino acids. The CDR3 sequence is CASSSTGESYNEQFF. In DNA form, the CDR3 reads TGTGCCAGCAGCTCGACCGGGGAGAGTTACAATGAGCAGTTCTTC.

This chain links TRBV5-4 with TRBJ2-7; tentative D call: TRBD2 (6 bases). CDR3 length equals 15 residues. Between the trimmed V and J ends, which lost 0 bases and 2 bases, there was a span of 12 bases. Germline CDR1 SGHNT, CDR2 YYREEE (reference sequence). The CDR3 loop is CASSLAERAPYEQYF. In DNA, the CDR3 is TGTGCCAGCAGCTTGGCCGAGCGGGCGCCCTACGAGCAGTACTTC.

The chain joins TRBV6-6 to TRBJ2-7; D unresolved. CDR3 length: 16 amino acids. V lost 0 bases to trimming and J lost 0 bases, with 12 bases between them. Germline assignment: CDR1 MNHNY and CDR2 SVGAGI (reference sequence). This chain's CDR3 is CASSYSTELSSYEQYF. The CDR3 region has the DNA TGTGCCAGCAGTTACTCGACGGAACTAAGCTCCTACGAGCAGTACTTC.

This chain connects TRBV6-1 to TRBJ1-1, with D perhaps matching TRBD1 (5 bases). This CDR3 contains 14 residues. Germline CDR1 is MNHNS and CDR2 is SASEGT. V shed 5 bases and J shed 6 bases, with 16 bases lying between them. CDR3 nucleotides: TGTGCCAGCAGTTGGAACCAGGGAGGCCCTGAAGCTTTCTTT. Amino acid sequence: CASSWNQGGPEAFF.

This chain connects TRBV7-8 to TRBJ1-2, with TRBD1 identical over 7 bases. CDR3 length: 16 amino acids. CDR1 is SGHVS and CDR2 is FQNEAQ in the germline V gene. Trimming cost V 3 bases and J 8 bases; bases outside gene matches: 15. This chain's CDR3 is CASSLGRGLYGAGYTF. The CDR3 DNA is TGTGCCAGCAGCTTGGGCAGGGGGTTATATGGTGCAGGCTACACCTTC.

The chain employs TRBV10-3 and TRBJ2-7; 8 positions agree with TRBD1. V was clipped by 4 bases and J by 2 bases; unmatched bases: 13. CDR3 length: 17 residues. Germline V gene sequence: CDR1 ENHRY, CDR2 SYGVKD. Here the CDR3 DNA reads TGTGCCATCAGTGGCAACTTAGGGACAGGTGCTGCCTACGAGCAGTACTTC. Translated: CAISGNLGTGAAYEQYF.

The rearrangement uses TRBV7-9 and TRBJ2-3; 12 bases map to TRBD2. The CDR3 has 16 amino acids. V shed 6 bases and J 2 bases; nucleotides not matched to a gene: 6. CDR1 is SEHNR, CDR2 FQNEAQ, per germline (reference sequence). The chain's CDR3 is CASRAGTSGFTDTQYF. The DNA of the CDR3 is TGTGCCAGCAGAGCCGGGACTAGCGGGTTCACAGATACGCAGTATTTT.

This chain links TRBV11-2 with TRBJ1-1; no reliable D call. The CDR3 loop spans 14 amino acids. The germline V and J ends were trimmed by 3 bases and 1 base, with 9 bases remaining between them. Germline CDR1 and CDR2: SGHAT and FQNNGV. CDR3 sequence: CASSFPSRNTEAFF. The CDR3 bases are TGTGCCAGCAGCTTTCCGTCGCGGAACACTGAAGCTTTCTTT.

The V call is TRBV19, the J call TRBJ2-7; 7 nucleotides agree with TRBD1. V lost 5 bases, J lost 3 bases, and 4 bases stayed unmatched. From germline, CDR1 is LNHDA and CDR2 SQIVND (reference sequence). This CDR3 has 13 amino acids. The CDR3 coding sequence is TGTGCCAGTAGTGTGGGACAGAACTACGAGCAGTACTTC. Its translation is CASSVGQNYEQYF.

The J gene is TRBJ2-5, the V gene TRBV5-3; TRBD2 agrees at 8 bases. TRBV5-3 qualifies as an ORF whose function is uncertain. The ends lost 7 bases at V and 4 bases at J; junction bases unmatched: 9. The CDR3 length is 14 residues. In DNA, the CDR3 is TGTGCCAGAGGGATCGGGGGGGAAGGAGAGACCCAGTACTTC. Encoded protein: CARGIGGEGETQYF.

V usage is TRBV5-6 and J usage is TRBJ2-3, with D hard to call. The germline gives CDR1 SGHDT, CDR2 YYEEEE. The germline V and J ends were trimmed by 2 bases and 6 bases, with 13 bases remaining between them. The CDR3 has 14 residues. This CDR3 is CASSLDFAEDTQYF. The CDR3 DNA reads TGTGCCAGCAGCTTAGACTTCGCGGAGGATACGCAGTATTTT. Full variable domain (rest looked up from reference TRBV5-6 and TRBJ2-3): DAGVTQSPTHLIKTRGQQVTLRCSPKSGHDTVSWYQQALGQGPQFIFQYYEEEERQRGNFPDRFSGHQFPNYSSELNVNALLLGDSALYLCASSLDFAEDTQYFGPGTRLTVL.

The chain combines TRBV7-9 with TRBJ2-1, with TRBD2 matching over 13 bases. The V segment lost 6 bases and the J segment 2 bases; nucleotides outside the gene matches: 7. The CDR3 runs 17 residues. Germline loops: CDR1 SEHNR, CDR2 FQNEAQ (reference sequence). The CDR3 DNA reads as TGTGCCAGCAGTCCACTAGCGGGGGGGGGCCCCTACAATGAGCAGTTCTTC. Protein product: CASSPLAGGGPYNEQFF.

The CDR3 spells CASSRQGGSYEQYF. The DNA of the CDR3 is TGTGCCAGCAGCCGGCAGGGGGGCTCCTACGAGCAGTACTTC. The chain couples TRBV14 to TRBJ2-7; a possible D gene is TRBD1 (7 bases). Trimming shortened V by 4 bases and J by 0 bases, and 10 bases separated the two germline ends. Germline CDR1 reads SGHDN; CDR2 reads FVKESK. The length of the CDR3 is 14 residues. Combining the CDR3 with reference TRBV14 and TRBJ2-7 gives the whole variable domain EAGVTQFPSHSVIEKGQTVTLRCDPISGHDNLYWYRRVMGKEIKFLLHFVKESKQDESGMPNNRFLAERTGGTYSTLKVQPAELEDSGVYFCASSRQGGSYEQYFGPGTRLTVT.

V is TRBV11-2 and J is TRBJ1-1; D unresolved. The germline V and J ends were trimmed by 5 bases and 6 bases, with 16 bases remaining between them. Germline loops: CDR1 SGHAT, CDR2 FQNNGV. The CDR3 has 14 amino acids. The CDR3 nucleotides read TGTGCCAGCAGCCTAACTTCAAAGAGGTCTGAAGCTTTCTTT. It specifies CASSLTSKRSEAFF.

This clone has more than one count but fewer than ten. This CDR3 is CASTDTGTGHTEQFF. CDR3 coding DNA: TGTGCCAGCACCGATACCGGGACAGGGCATACTGAGCAGTTCTTC. This chain joins TRBV7-9 and TRBJ2-1; 9 bases fit TRBD1. In germline, CDR1 is SEHNR, CDR2 FQNEAQ (reference sequence). There are 15 residues in the CDR3. Germline trimming cut 7 bases from V and 9 bases from J; bases unmatched to any gene: 13.

This chain uses TRBV9 with TRBJ1-2; TRBD1 might be the D (5 bases). The CDR3 is made up of 16 amino acids. V lost 2 bases and J 6 bases, leaving 20 bases between the germline ends. Germline values: CDR1 SGDLS, CDR2 YYNGEE. CDR3 loop: CASSVRQGTTLDGYTF. The CDR3 DNA sequence: TGTGCCAGCAGCGTCCGGCAGGGAACGACCTTGGATGGCTACACCTTC.